Described below is a single T cell receptor (beta chain) sequence and its context. Its antigen is not identified. V gave up 0 bases and J gave up 8 bases; unmatched junction bases: 6. The CDR3 loop spans 16 amino acids. From germline, CDR1 is LNHNV and CDR2 YYDKDF (reference sequence). This record comes from a study of cytomegalovirus exposure and HLA in healthy donors. The PCR contained 60 Vbeta and 13 Jbeta primers. Here immunoSEQ multiplex PCR was the method, and the copy in TCRdb shows in-frame clones only, minus some. The sample lists around 150,000 clones; 70% to 90% were seen once. Study findings and constraints: The study designated fewer than 200 TCR beta chains cytomegalovirus-associated. A later analysis appeared to link common viral pathogens to several of the most significant clusters.

This chain links TRBV15 with TRBJ1-3; 11 bases fit TRBD1. The sample consisted of PBMCs. The TCR was taken from a woman between 40 and 50 years old in good health and CMV-seropositive. Here the CDR3 DNA reads TGTGCCACCAGCAGAGAGACGGGACAGGGGGAAGACACCATATATTTT. It codes for CATSRETGQGEDTIYF.